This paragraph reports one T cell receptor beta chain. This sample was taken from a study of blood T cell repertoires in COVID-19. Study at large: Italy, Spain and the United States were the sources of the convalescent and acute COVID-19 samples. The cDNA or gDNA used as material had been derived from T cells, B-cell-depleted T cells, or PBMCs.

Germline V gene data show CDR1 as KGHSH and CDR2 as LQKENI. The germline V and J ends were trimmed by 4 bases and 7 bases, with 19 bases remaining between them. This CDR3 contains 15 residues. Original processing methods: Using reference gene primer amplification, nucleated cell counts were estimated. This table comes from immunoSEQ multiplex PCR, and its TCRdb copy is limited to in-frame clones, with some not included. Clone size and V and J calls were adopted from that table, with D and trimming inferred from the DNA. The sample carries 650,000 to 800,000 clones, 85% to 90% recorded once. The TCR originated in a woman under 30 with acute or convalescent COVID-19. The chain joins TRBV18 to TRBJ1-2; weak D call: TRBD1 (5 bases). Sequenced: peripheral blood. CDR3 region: CASSHDQTRQGGYTF. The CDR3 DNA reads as TGTGCCAGCTCACACGACCAGACCCGGCAGGGTGGCTACACCTTC.